This entry lists 3 T cell receptor beta chains sequenced from one sample in a study of PD-1 blockade in classical Hodgkin lymphoma. Method: immunoSEQ multiplex PCR; TCRdb's copy keeps in-frame clones and lacks some. The sample shows more than 9,500 clones, roughly 84% of them seen only once. All the patients suffered relapse after autologous stem cell transplantation, and brentuximab vedotin exposure differed. PBMCs, once thawed, yielded CD8+ T cells isolated by magnetic negative selection. The specimen comprised CD8+ T cells from blood, sampled at baseline. The receptors were gathered from a human donor with classical Hodgkin lymphoma.

This sequence joins TRBV28 and TRBJ2-3; D is undetermined. CDR3 length: 14 amino acids. Trimming took 1 base from V and 3 from J, leaving 8 bases between them. The germline gives CDR1 MDHEN, CDR2 SYDVKM. CDR3 in DNA: TGTGCCAGCAGTTTATACCCAGCAACAGATACGCAGTATTTT. Protein: CASSLYPATDTQYF.

This clone turned up a few times. The J gene is TRBJ1-2, the V gene TRBV9; D perhaps matches TRBD1 (5 bases). The CDR3 loop spans 13 amino acids. V was clipped by 1 base and J by 8 bases, with 12 bases between them. Per germline, CDR1 SGDLS and CDR2 YYNGEE. The DNA for the CDR3 is TGTGCCAGCAGCGTACCGGGGTGGGGCGGCTACACCTTC. As protein: CASSVPGWGGYTF.

This chain joins TRBV19 and TRBJ1-5; D gene ambiguous. Trimming pared 3 bases from V and 6 bases from J, leaving 6 bases between. The CDR3 is 12 residues long. Germline loops: CDR1 LNHDA, CDR2 SQIVND (reference sequence). The CDR3 DNA sequence: TGTGCCAGTAGTATGGTGGGTCAGCCCCAGCATTTT. Protein sequence: CASSMVGQPQHF.